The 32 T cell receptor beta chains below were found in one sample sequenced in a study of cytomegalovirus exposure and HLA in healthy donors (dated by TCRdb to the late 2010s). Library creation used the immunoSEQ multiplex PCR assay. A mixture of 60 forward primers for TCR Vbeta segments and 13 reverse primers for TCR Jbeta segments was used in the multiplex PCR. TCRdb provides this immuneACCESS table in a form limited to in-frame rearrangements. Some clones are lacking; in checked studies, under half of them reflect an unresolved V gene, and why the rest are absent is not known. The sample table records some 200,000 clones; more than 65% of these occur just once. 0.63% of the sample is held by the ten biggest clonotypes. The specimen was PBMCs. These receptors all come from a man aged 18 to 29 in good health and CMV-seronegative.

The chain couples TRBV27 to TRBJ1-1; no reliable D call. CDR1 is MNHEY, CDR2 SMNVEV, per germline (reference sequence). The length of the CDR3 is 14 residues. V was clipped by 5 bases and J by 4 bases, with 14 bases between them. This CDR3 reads CASSPGGPFTEAFF. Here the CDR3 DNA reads TGTGCCAGCAGTCCGGGAGGGCCCTTCACTGAAGCTTTCTTT.

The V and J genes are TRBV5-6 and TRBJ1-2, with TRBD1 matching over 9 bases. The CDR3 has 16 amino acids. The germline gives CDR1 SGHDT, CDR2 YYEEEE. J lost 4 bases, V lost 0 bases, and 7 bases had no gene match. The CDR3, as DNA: TGTGCCAGCAGCTTGGTCCCGGGACAGGGTACCTATGGCTACACCTTC. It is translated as CASSLVPGQGTYGYTF. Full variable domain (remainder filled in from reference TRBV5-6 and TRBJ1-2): DAGVTQSPTHLIKTRGQQVTLRCSPKSGHDTVSWYQQALGQGPQFIFQYYEEEERQRGNFPDRFSGHQFPNYSSELNVNALLLGDSALYLCASSLVPGQGTYGYTFGSGTRLTVV.

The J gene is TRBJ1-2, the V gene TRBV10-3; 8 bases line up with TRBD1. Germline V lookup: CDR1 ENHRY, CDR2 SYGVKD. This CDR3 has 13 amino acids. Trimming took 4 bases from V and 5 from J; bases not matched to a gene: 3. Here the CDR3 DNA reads TGTGCCATCAGTGCTGGACAGGGTTATGGCTACACCTTC. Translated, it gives CAISAGQGYGYTF.

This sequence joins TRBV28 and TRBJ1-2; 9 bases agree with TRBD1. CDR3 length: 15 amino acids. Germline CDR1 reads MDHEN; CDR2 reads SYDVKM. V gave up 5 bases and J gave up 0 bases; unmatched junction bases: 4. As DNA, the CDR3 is TGTGCCAGCAGTCCGGGACAGGGTCCTAACTATGGCTACACCTTC. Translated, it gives CASSPGQGPNYGYTF.

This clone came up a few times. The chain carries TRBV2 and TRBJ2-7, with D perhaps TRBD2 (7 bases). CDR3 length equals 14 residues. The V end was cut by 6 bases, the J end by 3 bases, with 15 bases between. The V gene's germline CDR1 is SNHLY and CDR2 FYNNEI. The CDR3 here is CASSTNRGGYEQYF. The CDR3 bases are TGTGCCAGCAGCACCAATAGGGGGGGCTACGAGCAGTACTTC.

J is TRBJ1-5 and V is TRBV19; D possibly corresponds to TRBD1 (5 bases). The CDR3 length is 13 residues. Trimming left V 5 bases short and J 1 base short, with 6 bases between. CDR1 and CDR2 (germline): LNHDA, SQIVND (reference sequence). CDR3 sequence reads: CASSGGSNQPQHF. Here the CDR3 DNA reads TGTGCCAGTAGTGGGGGGAGCAATCAGCCCCAGCATTTT.

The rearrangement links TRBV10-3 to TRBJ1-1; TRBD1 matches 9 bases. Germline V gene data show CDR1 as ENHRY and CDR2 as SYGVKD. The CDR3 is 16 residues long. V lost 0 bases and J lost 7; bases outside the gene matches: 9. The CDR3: CAISESSGTGRIEAFF. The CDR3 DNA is TGTGCCATCAGTGAGTCGAGCGGGACAGGGCGCATTGAAGCTTTCTTT.

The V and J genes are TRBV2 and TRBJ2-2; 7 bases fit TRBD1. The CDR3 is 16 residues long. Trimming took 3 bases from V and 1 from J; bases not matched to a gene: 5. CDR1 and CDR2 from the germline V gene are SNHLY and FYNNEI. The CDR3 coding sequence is TGTGCCAGCAGTGATAGTGGGACAGAGAACACCGGGGAGCTGTTTTTT. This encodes CASSDSGTENTGELFF.

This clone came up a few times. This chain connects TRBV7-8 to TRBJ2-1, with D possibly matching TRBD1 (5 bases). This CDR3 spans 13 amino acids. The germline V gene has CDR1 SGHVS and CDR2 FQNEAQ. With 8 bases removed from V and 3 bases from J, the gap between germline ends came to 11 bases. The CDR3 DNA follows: TGTGCCAGCGCAGGGCCAAGCTACAATGAGCAGTTCTTC. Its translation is CASAGPSYNEQFF.

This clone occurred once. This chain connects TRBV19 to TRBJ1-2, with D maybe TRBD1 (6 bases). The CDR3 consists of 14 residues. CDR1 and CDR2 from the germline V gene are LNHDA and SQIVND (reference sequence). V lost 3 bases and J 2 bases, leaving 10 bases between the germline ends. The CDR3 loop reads CASSIRTVNYGYTF. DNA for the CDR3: TGTGCCAGTAGTATTCGGACAGTCAACTATGGCTACACCTTC.

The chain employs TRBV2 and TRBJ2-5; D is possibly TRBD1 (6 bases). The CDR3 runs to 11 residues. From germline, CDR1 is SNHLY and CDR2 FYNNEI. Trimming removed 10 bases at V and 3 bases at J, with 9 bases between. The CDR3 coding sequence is TGTGCCACCTCAGGGGAAGAGACCCAGTACTTC. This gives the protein CATSGEETQYF.

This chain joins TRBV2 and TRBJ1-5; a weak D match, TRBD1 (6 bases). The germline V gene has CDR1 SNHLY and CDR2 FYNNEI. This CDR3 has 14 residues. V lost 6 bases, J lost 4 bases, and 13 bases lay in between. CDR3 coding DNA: TGTGCCAGCAGCAATCCAGGGGTGAATCAGCCCCAGCATTTT. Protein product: CASSNPGVNQPQHF. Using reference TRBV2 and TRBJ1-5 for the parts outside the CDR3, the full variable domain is EPEVTQTPSHQVTQMGQEVILRCVPISNHLYFYWYRQILGQKVEFLVSFYNNEISEKSEIFDDQFSVERPDGSNFTLKIRSTKLEDSAMYFCASSNPGVNQPQHFGDGTRLSIL.

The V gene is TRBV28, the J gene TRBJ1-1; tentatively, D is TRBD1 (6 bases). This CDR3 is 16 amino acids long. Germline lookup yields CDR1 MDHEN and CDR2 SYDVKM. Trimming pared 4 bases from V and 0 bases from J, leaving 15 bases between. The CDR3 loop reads CASSSDKGGLNTEAFF. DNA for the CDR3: TGTGCCAGCAGTTCGGACAAAGGGGGATTGAACACTGAAGCTTTCTTT.

For the CDR3, the DNA is TGTGCCAGTAGTCCGCCGGACGGGGGACCCCAGCATTTT. Its protein is CASSPPDGGPQHF. This chain links TRBV19 with TRBJ1-5, with D possibly TRBD1 on 5 matching bases. The CDR3 totals 13 residues. CDR1 is LNHDA, CDR2 SQIVND, per germline (reference sequence). Trimming shortened V by 5 bases and J by 10 bases, and 15 bases separated the two germline ends. Supplemented by reference TRBV19 and TRBJ1-5, the full variable domain reads DGGITQSPKYLFRKEGQNVTLSCEQNLNHDAMYWYRQDPGQGLRLIYYSQIVNDFQKGDIAEGYSVSREKKESFPLTVTSAQKNPTAFYLCASSPPDGGPQHFGDGTRLSIL.

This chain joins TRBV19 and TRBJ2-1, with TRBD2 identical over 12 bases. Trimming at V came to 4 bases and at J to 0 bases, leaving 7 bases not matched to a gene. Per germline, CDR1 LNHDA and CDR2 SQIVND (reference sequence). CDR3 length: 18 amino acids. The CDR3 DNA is TGTGCCAGTAGTACCTCGGGACTAGCGGGTAGCTCCTACAATGAGCAGTTCTTC. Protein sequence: CASSTSGLAGSSYNEQFF.

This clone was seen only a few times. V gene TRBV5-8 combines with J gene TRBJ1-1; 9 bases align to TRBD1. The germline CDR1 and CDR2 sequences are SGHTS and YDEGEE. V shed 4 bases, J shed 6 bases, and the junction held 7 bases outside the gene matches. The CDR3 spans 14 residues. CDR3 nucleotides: TGTGCCAGCAGCCTCGACAGGGGGTTCGCTGAAGCTTTCTTT. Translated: CASSLDRGFAEAFF.

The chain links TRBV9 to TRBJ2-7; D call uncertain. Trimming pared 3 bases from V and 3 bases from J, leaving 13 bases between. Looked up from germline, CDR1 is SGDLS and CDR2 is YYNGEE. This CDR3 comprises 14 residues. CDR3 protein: CASSAGYGVYEQYF. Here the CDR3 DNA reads TGTGCCAGCAGCGCCGGGTATGGCGTCTACGAGCAGTACTTC.

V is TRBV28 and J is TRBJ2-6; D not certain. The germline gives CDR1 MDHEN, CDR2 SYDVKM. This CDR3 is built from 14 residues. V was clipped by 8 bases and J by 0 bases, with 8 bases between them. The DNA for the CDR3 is TGTGCCAGCCTTAGAGTCTCTGGGGCCAACGTCCTGACTTTC. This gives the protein CASLRVSGANVLTF. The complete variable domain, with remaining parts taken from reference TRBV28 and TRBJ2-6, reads DVKVTQSSRYLVKRTGEKVFLECVQDMDHENMFWYRQDPGLGLRLIYFSYDVKMKEKGDIPEGYSVSREKKERFSLILESASTNQTSMYLCASLRVSGANVLTFGAGSRLTVL.

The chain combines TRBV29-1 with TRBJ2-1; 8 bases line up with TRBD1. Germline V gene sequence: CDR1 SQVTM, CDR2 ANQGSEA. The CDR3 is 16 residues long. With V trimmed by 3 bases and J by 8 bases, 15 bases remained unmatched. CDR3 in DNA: TGCAGCGTTGATTTCGGGGGTAGGACAGGGAGCGATGAGCAGTTCTTC. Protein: CSVDFGGRTGSDEQFF.

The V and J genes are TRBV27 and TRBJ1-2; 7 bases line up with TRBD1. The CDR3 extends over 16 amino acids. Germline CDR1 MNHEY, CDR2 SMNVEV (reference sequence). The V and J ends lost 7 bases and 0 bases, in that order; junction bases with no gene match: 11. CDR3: CASTMNRDSSNYGYTF. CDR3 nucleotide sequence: TGTGCCAGCACCATGAATAGGGACAGCTCTAACTATGGCTACACCTTC.

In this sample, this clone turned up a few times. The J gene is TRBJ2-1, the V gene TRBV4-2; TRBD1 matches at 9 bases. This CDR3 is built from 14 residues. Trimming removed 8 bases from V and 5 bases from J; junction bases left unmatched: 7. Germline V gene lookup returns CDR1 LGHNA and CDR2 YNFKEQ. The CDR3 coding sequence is TGTGCCAGCGGGGGACAGGGAGGACACAATGAGCAGTTCTTC. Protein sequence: CASGGQGGHNEQFF.

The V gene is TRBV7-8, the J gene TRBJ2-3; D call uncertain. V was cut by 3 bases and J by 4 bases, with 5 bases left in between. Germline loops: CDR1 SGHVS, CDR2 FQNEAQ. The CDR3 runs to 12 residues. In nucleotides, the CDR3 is TGTGCCAGCAGCTTTTCCGCAGATACGCAGTATTTT. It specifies CASSFSADTQYF.

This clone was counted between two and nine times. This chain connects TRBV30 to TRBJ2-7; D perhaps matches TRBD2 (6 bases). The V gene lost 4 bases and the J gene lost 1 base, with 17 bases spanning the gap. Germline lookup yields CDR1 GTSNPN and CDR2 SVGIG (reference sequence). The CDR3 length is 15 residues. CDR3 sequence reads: CAWKRQGAGSYEQYF. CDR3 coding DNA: TGTGCCTGGAAAAGGCAGGGTGCGGGGTCCTACGAGCAGTACTTC.

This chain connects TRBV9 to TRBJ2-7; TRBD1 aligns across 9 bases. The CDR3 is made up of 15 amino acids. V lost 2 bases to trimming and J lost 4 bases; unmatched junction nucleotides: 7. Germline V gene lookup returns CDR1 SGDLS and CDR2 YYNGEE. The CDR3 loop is CASSVGGTGSYEQYF. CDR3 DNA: TGTGCCAGCAGCGTCGGAGGGACAGGGAGTTACGAGCAGTACTTC.

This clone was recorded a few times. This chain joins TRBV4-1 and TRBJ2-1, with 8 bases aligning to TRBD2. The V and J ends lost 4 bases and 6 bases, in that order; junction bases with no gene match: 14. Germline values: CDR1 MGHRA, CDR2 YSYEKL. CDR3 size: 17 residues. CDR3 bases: TGCGCCAGCAGCCGGATGCCCGGGACTAGTTACTTCAATGAGCAGTTCTTC. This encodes CASSRMPGTSYFNEQFF.

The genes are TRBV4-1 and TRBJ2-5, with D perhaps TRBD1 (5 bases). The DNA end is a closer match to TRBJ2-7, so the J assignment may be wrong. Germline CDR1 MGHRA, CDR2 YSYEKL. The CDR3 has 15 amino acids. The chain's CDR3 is CASAYLDTGSYEQYF. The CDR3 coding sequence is TGCGCCAGCGCGTACCTGGACACAGGCTCCTACGAGCAGTACTTC.

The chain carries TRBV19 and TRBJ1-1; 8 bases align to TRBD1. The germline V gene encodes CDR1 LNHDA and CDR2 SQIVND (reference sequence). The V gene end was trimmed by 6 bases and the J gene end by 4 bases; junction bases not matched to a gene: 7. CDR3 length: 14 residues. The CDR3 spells CASRLGQVSTEAFF. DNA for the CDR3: TGTGCCAGTAGGTTGGGACAGGTGAGCACTGAAGCTTTCTTT.

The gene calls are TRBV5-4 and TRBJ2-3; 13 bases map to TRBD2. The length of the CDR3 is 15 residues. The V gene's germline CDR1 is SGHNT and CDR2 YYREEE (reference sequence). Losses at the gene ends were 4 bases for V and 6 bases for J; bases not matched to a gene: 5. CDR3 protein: CASSRGLAGYDTQYF. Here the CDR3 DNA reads TGTGCCAGCAGCAGGGGACTAGCGGGATACGATACGCAGTATTTT. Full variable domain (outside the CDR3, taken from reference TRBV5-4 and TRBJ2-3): ETGVTQSPTHLIKTRGQQVTLRCSSQSGHNTVSWYQQALGQGPQFIFQYYREEENGRGNFPPRFSGLQFPNYSSELNVNALELDDSALYLCASSRGLAGYDTQYFGPGTRLTVL.

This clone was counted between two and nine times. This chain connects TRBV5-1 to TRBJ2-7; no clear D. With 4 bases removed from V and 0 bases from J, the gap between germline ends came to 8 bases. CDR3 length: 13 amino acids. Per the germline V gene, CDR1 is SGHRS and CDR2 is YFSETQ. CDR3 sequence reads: CASSGQPSYEQYF. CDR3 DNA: TGCGCCAGCAGCGGGCAGCCCTCCTACGAGCAGTACTTC.

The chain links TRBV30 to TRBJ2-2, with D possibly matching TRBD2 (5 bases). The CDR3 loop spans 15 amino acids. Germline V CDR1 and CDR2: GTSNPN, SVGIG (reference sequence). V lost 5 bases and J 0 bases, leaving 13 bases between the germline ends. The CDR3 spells CAWHAGRTNTGELFF. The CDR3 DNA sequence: TGTGCCTGGCATGCGGGCAGAACGAACACCGGGGAGCTGTTTTTT.

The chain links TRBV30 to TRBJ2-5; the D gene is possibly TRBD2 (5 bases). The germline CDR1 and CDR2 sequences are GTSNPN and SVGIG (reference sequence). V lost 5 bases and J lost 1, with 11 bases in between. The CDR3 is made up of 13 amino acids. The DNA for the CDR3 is TGTGCCTGGGGGGTAGCGTTCCAAGAGACCCAGTACTTC. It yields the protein CAWGVAFQETQYF.

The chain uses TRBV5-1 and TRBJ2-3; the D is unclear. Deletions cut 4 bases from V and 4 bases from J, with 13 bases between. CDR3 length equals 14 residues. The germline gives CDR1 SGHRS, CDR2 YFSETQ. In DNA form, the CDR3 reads TGCGCCAGCAGCCCCCGGCAGGTCCCAGATACGCAGTATTTT. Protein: CASSPRQVPDTQYF.